These 8 T cell receptor beta chains share one sample of origin, sequenced in a study of lymphopenia after photon versus proton radiotherapy. Profiled with immunoSEQ multiplex PCR; TCRdb holds only in-frame clones, not every one. Of 35,000 to 45,000 clones listed, around four fifths are singletons. The input for sequencing was peripheral blood, taken from a patient treated with proton-based radiotherapy. These TCRs come from a woman in her 70s with pancreatic cancer.

This clone was recorded only once. The chain uses TRBV10-1 and TRBJ2-7; 8 positions agree with TRBD1. From germline, CDR1 is WNHNN and CDR2 SYGVQD (reference sequence). V lost 3 bases and J lost 4; bases outside the gene matches: 14. This CDR3 has 17 amino acids. In DNA form, the CDR3 reads TGCGCCAGCAGTGATTACCGACAGGGGTCAGCCATTTACGAGCAGTACTTC. This encodes CASSDYRQGSAIYEQYF.

This rearrangement joins TRBV12-5 to TRBJ2-1, with D maybe TRBD1 (6 bases). CDR1 and CDR2 (germline): LGHNT, FRNRAP. Between the trimmed V and J ends, which lost 6 bases and 0 bases, there was a span of 12 bases. The CDR3 runs 15 residues. The DNA of the CDR3 is TGTGCTAGTGGCAACGACAGGCCCTCCTACAATGAGCAGTTCTTC. Its translation is CASGNDRPSYNEQFF.

This sequence joins TRBV6-5 and TRBJ1-2; the D is unclear. V gave up 4 bases and J gave up 2 bases, with 11 bases separating them. Germline loops: CDR1 MNHEY, CDR2 SVGAGI. This CDR3 has 14 amino acids. The CDR3 region has the DNA TGTGCCAGCAGTTCGGAGACAACAAACTATGGCTACACCTTC. Translating gives CASSSETTNYGYTF.

This chain uses TRBV19 with TRBJ1-5; D perhaps matches TRBD1 (6 bases). This CDR3 comprises 16 residues. From germline, CDR1 is LNHDA and CDR2 SQIVND (reference sequence). The V and J ends lost 4 bases and 7 bases respectively, with 20 bases between them. CDR3 sequence reads: CASSTATGPGGQPQHF. The CDR3 nucleotides are TGTGCCAGTAGTACAGCGACAGGTCCAGGCGGGCAGCCCCAGCATTTT.

V gene TRBV28 combines with J gene TRBJ1-2; D is undetermined. The CDR3 length is 11 residues. The V end was cut by 7 bases, the J end by 3 bases, with 6 bases between. Germline-derived CDR1 and CDR2 are MDHEN and SYDVKM. The CDR3 coding sequence is TGTGCCAGCACAGCCTACTATGGCTACACCTTC. Translating it yields CASTAYYGYTF.

The chain couples TRBV6-5 to TRBJ1-1; D remains unclear. The CDR3 consists of 16 residues. CDR1 and CDR2 from the germline V gene are MNHEY and SVGAGI. Trimming removed 0 bases at V and 0 bases at J, with 11 bases between. CDR3 sequence (DNA): TGTGCCAGCAGTTACTCCATTGAGGTGATGAACACTGAAGCTTTCTTT. As protein: CASSYSIEVMNTEAFF.

J is TRBJ2-7 and V is TRBV6-5, with 8 bases identical to TRBD2. Germline CDR1 is MNHEY and CDR2 is SVGAGI. V lost 3 bases and J lost 5; bases outside the gene matches: 9. This CDR3 is 15 amino acids long. CDR3 nucleotide sequence: TGTGCCAGCAGTTATTCAAAGCGGGAGTACCACGAGCAGTACTTC. Translation: CASSYSKREYHEQYF.

The chain combines TRBV11-2 with TRBJ2-7; D unresolved. The CDR3 runs to 12 residues. V was trimmed by 1 base and J by 10 bases, leaving 11 bases between them. Per the germline V gene, CDR1 is SGHAT and CDR2 is FQNNGV. The CDR3 reads CASSLGGPDQYF. In nucleotides, the CDR3 is TGTGCCAGCAGCTTAGGCGGACCCGATCAGTACTTC.